The sequence of this T cell receptor (beta chain) was determined in a study of T cell responses to AZD1222 COVID-19 vaccine. Study results and limitations: Clonal diversity may have been underestimated in mostly white British donors. Baseline antibody screening turned up just a handful of seropositive AZD1222 recipients.

The V end was cut by 8 bases, the J end by 2 bases, with 16 bases between. The CDR3 covers 14 residues. The germline gives CDR1 LNHDA, CDR2 SQIVND (reference sequence). Libraries were prepared by immunoSEQ multiplex PCR; TCRdb keeps only in-frame clonotypes and omits some of them. The table records about 120,000 clones, roughly 93% of them present only once. This clone was recorded once. Its target is not known. The sequence derives from an adult in good health. The chain employs TRBV19 and TRBJ2-7; the D gene is possibly TRBD1 (5 bases). This specimen was peripheral blood, taken on day 0 of AZD1222 vaccination. The CDR3 here is CASPPPGLTYEQYF. Written as DNA, the CDR3 is TGTGCCAGTCCCCCGCCAGGGCTTACCTACGAGCAGTACTTC.